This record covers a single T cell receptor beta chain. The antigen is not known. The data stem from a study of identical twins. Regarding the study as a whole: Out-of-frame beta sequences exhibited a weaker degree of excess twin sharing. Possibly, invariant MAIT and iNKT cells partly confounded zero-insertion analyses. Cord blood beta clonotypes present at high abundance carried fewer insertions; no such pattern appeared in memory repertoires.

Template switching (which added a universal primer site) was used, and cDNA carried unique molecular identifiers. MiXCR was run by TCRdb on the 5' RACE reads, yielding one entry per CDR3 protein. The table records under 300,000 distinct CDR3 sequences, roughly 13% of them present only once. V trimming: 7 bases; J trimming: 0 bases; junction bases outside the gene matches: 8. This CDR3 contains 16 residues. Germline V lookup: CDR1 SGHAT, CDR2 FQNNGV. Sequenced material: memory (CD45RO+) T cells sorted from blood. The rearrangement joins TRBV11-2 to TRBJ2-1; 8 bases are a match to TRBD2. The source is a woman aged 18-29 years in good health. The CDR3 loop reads CASIGGAGSSYNEQFF. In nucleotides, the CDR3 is TGTGCCAGCATCGGGGGGGCGGGTAGCTCCTACAATGAGCAGTTCTTC. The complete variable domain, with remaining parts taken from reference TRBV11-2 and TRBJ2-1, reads EAGVAQSPRYKIIEKRQSVAFWCNPISGHATLYWYQQILGQGPKLLIQFQNNGVVDDSQLPKDRFSAERLKGVDSTLKIQPAKLEDSAVYLCASIGGAGSSYNEQFFGPGTRLTVL.